This is a list of T cell receptor beta chains from one sample in a study of technical replicates of blood from several donors. Sequenced by immunoSEQ multiplex PCR; TCRdb stores in-frame clones only, minus some. The sample has tens of thousands of clones; over 85% are singletons. Sequencing was carried out using T cells isolated from PBMCs. The receptors were gathered from a human donor in good health. Each CDR3 is given with its conserved first and last residue. The D gene is left open where the match is weak. Where a row states a size, it is once, few, many or the class of an expanded clone; other rows omit it.

V: TRBV4-1; D: .; J: TRBJ1-1; size: .; CDR3: CASSQARFGGNTEAFF; DNA: TGCGCCAGCAGCCAAGCGAGGTTTGGCGGGAACACTGAAGCTTTCTTT
V: TRBV11-2; D: TRBD1; J: TRBJ2-7; size: .; CDR3: CASRLGGGTGLYEQYF; DNA: TGTGCCAGCAGACTCGGAGGGGGGACAGGGCTATACGAGCAGTACTTC
V: TRBV2; D: .; J: TRBJ1-1; size: .; CDR3: CASTQPPGTLAFF; DNA: TGTGCCAGCACTCAACCTCCCGGGACTTTGGCTTTCTTT
V: TRBV7-2; D: .; J: TRBJ1-5; size: .; CDR3: CASSLRAGDSNQPQHF; DNA: TGTGCCAGCAGCTTAAGAGCAGGGGATAGCAATCAGCCCCAGCATTTT
V: TRBV11-1; D: .; J: TRBJ1-1; size: .; CDR3: CASSPTAATTEAFF; DNA: TGTGCCAGCAGCCCGACAGCCGCGACCACTGAAGCTTTCTTT
V: TRBV7-3; D: TRBD2; J: TRBJ2-2; size: .; CDR3: CASSFIPASGTGELFF; DNA: TGTGCCAGCAGCTTCATTCCGGCTAGCGGGACCGGGGAGCTGTTTTTT
V: TRBV9; D: .; J: TRBJ2-3; size: .; CDR3: CASSVLGSTDTQYF; DNA: TGTGCCAGCAGTGTTTTGGGGAGTACAGATACGCAGTATTTT
V: TRBV11-3; D: .; J: TRBJ1-1; size: few; CDR3: CASSRTGTEAFF; DNA: TGTGCCAGCAGCCGGACGGGGACTGAAGCTTTCTTT
V: TRBV7-6; D: .; J: TRBJ1-1; size: .; CDR3: CASSTRDTTFAFF; DNA: TGTGCCAGCAGCACTCGGGACACGACATTCGCTTTCTTT
V: TRBV11-2; D: .; J: TRBJ2-7; size: .; CDR3: CASSLVQGRRPYEQYF; DNA: TGTGCCAGCAGCTTAGTGCAGGGGCGACGTCCGTACGAGCAGTACTTC
V: TRBV6-5; D: TRBD1; J: TRBJ2-2; size: .; CDR3: CASSYGQGAPLVFF; DNA: TGTGCCAGCAGTTACGGACAGGGGGCTCCTCTGGTGTTTTTT
V: TRBV7-9; D: TRBD1; J: TRBJ1-5; size: .; CDR3: CASSFGTGSNQPQHF; DNA: TGTGCCAGCAGCTTCGGGACAGGGAGCAATCAGCCCCAGCATTTT
V: TRBV30; D: .; J: TRBJ2-2; size: .; CDR3: CAYTTTGGGTGELFF; DNA: TGTGCCTACACGACGACTGGGGGCGGCACCGGGGAGCTGTTTTTT
V: TRBV12-2; D: .; J: TRBJ2-7; size: .; CDR3: CASPPGQASYEQYF; DNA: TGTGCAAGTCCCCCGGGACAGGCCTCCTACGAGCAGTACTTC
V: TRBV2; D: .; J: TRBJ2-1; size: .; CDR3: CASSEGLLSYNEQFF; DNA: TGTGCCAGCAGTGAGGGACTCCTATCCTACAATGAGCAGTTCTTC
V: TRBV5-1; D: .; J: TRBJ1-1; size: .; CDR3: CASSLEGRQAFF; DNA: TGCGCCAGCAGCTTGGAGGGGCGTCAAGCTTTCTTT
V: TRBV4-2; D: .; J: TRBJ2-6; size: .; CDR3: CASSQEIITRGFSGANVLTF; DNA: TGTGCCAGCAGCCAAGAGATCATCACTCGAGGGTTCTCTGGGGCCAACGTCCTGACTTTC
V: TRBV10-2; D: .; J: TRBJ2-7; size: .; CDR3: CASIPDTLYEQYF; DNA: TGCGCCAGCATTCCGGACACCCTCTACGAGCAGTACTTC
V: TRBV7-9; D: .; J: TRBJ1-2; size: .; CDR3: CASSSIQGSSGYTF; DNA: TGTGCCAGCAGCTCCATACAGGGTTCCAGTGGCTACACCTTC
V: TRBV13; D: .; J: TRBJ2-3; size: .; CDR3: CASSALTVDTQYF; DNA: TGTGCCAGCAGCGCTCTTACGGTAGATACGCAGTATTTT
V: TRBV6-6; D: TRBD1; J: TRBJ1-2; size: .; CDR3: CASSYTLQGAEGGYTF; DNA: TGTGCCAGCAGTTACACCCTACAGGGGGCGGAGGGGGGCTACACCTTC
V: TRBV9; D: .; J: TRBJ1-2; size: .; CDR3: CASSPSEGIANYGYTF; DNA: TGTGCCAGCAGCCCCTCGGAGGGAATAGCTAACTATGGCTACACCTTC
V: TRBV27; D: .; J: TRBJ1-6; size: .; CDR3: CASGREAINYNSPLHF; DNA: TGTGCCAGTGGGAGGGAGGCCATTAACTATAATTCACCCCTCCACTTT
V: TRBV7-3; D: .; J: TRBJ1-2; size: .; CDR3: CASSLTREKGENYGYTF; DNA: TGTGCCAGCAGCTTAACCCGGGAAAAGGGGGAGAACTATGGCTACACCTTC
V: TRBV5-6; D: .; J: TRBJ1-2; size: .; CDR3: CASSFGTRRNYGYTF; DNA: TGTGCCAGCAGCTTCGGGACACGGAGAAACTATGGCTACACCTTC
V: TRBV14; D: TRBD2; J: TRBJ2-1; size: .; CDR3: CASRRTSGDRGNNEQFF; DNA: TGTGCCAGCAGGCGGACTAGCGGCGATAGGGGCAACAATGAGCAGTTCTTC
V: TRBV9; D: TRBD1; J: TRBJ1-3; size: .; CDR3: CASSVGGTGGNTIYF; DNA: TGTGCCAGCAGCGTAGGTGGGACAGGTGGAAACACCATATATTTT
V: TRBV29-1; D: TRBD2; J: TRBJ2-1; size: once; CDR3: CSVPKLAGDINEQFF; DNA: TGCAGCGTCCCCAAACTAGCGGGAGATATCAATGAGCAGTTCTTC
V: TRBV7-9; D: TRBD1; J: TRBJ1-5; size: .; CDR3: CASSDQPGQGVRGNQPQHF; DNA: TGTGCCAGCAGCGATCAACCGGGACAGGGGGTTAGGGGCAATCAGCCCCAGCATTTT
V: TRBV4-1; D: .; J: TRBJ2-3; size: .; CDR3: CASSQVLGTSTDTQYF; DNA: TGCGCCAGCAGCCAAGTTCTAGGGACTAGCACAGATACGCAGTATTTT
V: TRBV7-8; D: .; J: TRBJ2-1; size: .; CDR3: CASSLVEGVPNEQFF; DNA: TGTGCCAGCAGCTTAGTAGAAGGGGTCCCCAATGAGCAGTTCTTC
V: TRBV9; D: .; J: TRBJ1-2; size: .; CDR3: CASSVDSQGGYGYTF; DNA: TGTGCCAGCAGCGTAGATAGCCAGGGAGGCTATGGCTACACCTTC
V: TRBV7-2; D: TRBD2; J: TRBJ2-3; size: .; CDR3: CASSLVISGRALDTQYF; DNA: TGTGCCAGCAGCTTAGTCATTAGCGGGAGGGCTTTAGATACGCAGTATTTT
V: TRBV5-1; D: .; J: TRBJ2-3; size: .; CDR3: CASSLAVDTQYF; DNA: TGCGCCAGCAGCTTGGCCGTAGATACGCAGTATTTT
V: TRBV4-1; D: .; J: TRBJ1-5; size: .; CDR3: CASSLGASNQPQHF; DNA: TGCGCCAGCAGCCTAGGAGCTAGCAATCAGCCCCAGCATTTT
V: TRBV6-1; D: .; J: TRBJ2-7; size: .; CDR3: CASSEYWSSYEQYF; DNA: TGTGCCAGCAGTGAATACTGGTCCTCCTACGAGCAGTACTTC
V: TRBV19; D: TRBD2; J: TRBJ2-1; size: .; CDR3: CASSWRPGGVDEQFF; DNA: TGTGCCAGTAGTTGGAGGCCGGGAGGGGTCGATGAGCAGTTCTTC
V: TRBV19; D: TRBD1; J: TRBJ1-5; size: .; CDR3: CASLQGASQPQHF; DNA: TGTGCCAGTTTACAGGGGGCTTCTCAGCCCCAGCATTTT
V: TRBV30; D: .; J: TRBJ2-2; size: .; CDR3: CAWRGIPGGRSTGELFF; DNA: TGTGCCTGGAGGGGGATTCCGGGGGGCCGTAGCACCGGGGAGCTGTTTTTT
V: TRBV5-1; D: TRBD2; J: TRBJ2-5; size: .; CDR3: CASSLAVSSGGAGQETQYF; DNA: TGCGCCAGCAGCTTGGCGGTTTCGAGCGGGGGGGCGGGGCAAGAGACCCAGTACTTC
V: TRBV5-4; D: .; J: TRBJ2-3; size: .; CDR3: CASSVDRSTDTQYF; DNA: TGTGCCAGCAGCGTGGACCGGAGCACAGATACGCAGTATTTT